A single sample gave rise to the 30 T cell receptor beta chains below, sequenced in a study of blood T cell repertoires in COVID-19. The assay was immunoSEQ multiplex PCR, and TCRdb's table has in-frame clones only and misses some. The data hold about 200,000 clones, with about 83% observed a single time. Sequenced sample: peripheral blood. These receptors all come from a man aged 60 to 69 who had recovered from COVID-19.

The V gene is TRBV5-4, the J gene TRBJ2-7, with 10 bases matching TRBD1. The CDR3 has 15 residues. V was pared by 4 bases and J by 4 bases, with 8 bases of the junction left unmatched. CDR1 SGHNT and CDR2 YYREEE come from the germline V gene (reference sequence). CDR3 in DNA: TGTGCCAGCAGCCTACCCGGGACAGGGGTTTACGAGCAGTACTTC. Protein: CASSLPGTGVYEQYF.

The DNA for the CDR3 is TGTGCCAGCAGCCCAGCGGGGGGCTTTCACCAAGAGACCCAGTACTTC. Encoded protein: CASSPAGGFHQETQYF. This sequence joins TRBV5-4 and TRBJ2-5; 9 nucleotides agree with TRBD2. The CDR3 sequence is 16 residues long. Germline loops: CDR1 SGHNT, CDR2 YYREEE (reference sequence). The ends lost 4 bases at V and 0 bases at J; junction bases unmatched: 7. The full variable domain, rest sourced from reference TRBV5-4 and TRBJ2-5, is ETGVTQSPTHLIKTRGQQVTLRCSSQSGHNTVSWYQQALGQGPQFIFQYYREEENGRGNFPPRFSGLQFPNYSSELNVNALELDDSALYLCASSPAGGFHQETQYFGPGTRLLVL.

The chain links TRBV7-3 to TRBJ2-3, with 7 bases identical to TRBD1. The J segment lost 12 bases and the V segment lost 0 bases, leaving 6 bases of the junction unmatched. The CDR3 is 13 amino acids. From germline, CDR1 is SGHTA and CDR2 FQGTGA. The CDR3: CASSLTQTGIQYF. The CDR3 DNA follows: TGTGCCAGCAGCTTAACGCAGACAGGGATCCAGTATTTT.

V and J are TRBV25-1 and TRBJ1-4, with a weak D call TRBD1 (5 bases). Germline loops: CDR1 MGHDK, CDR2 SYGVNS. Trimming took off 1 base at V and 8 bases at J, with 14 bases between the two ends. The CDR3 covers 15 residues. The CDR3 nucleotides read TGTGCCAGCAGTGAATTAACACGACAGACAGAAAAACTGTTTTTT. It encodes CASSELTRQTEKLFF.

The J gene is TRBJ2-7, the V gene TRBV27, with a tentative D call TRBD1 (5 bases). Trimming removed 2 bases at V and 3 bases at J, with 8 bases between. Germline CDR1 MNHEY, CDR2 SMNVEV (reference sequence). The CDR3 covers 13 residues. CDR3 coding DNA: TGTGCCAGCAGTTTAGCAGGGTTCTACGAGCAGTACTTC. Residues: CASSLAGFYEQYF.

The table lists this clone with a few counts. The chain joins TRBV6-2 or TRBV6-3 to TRBJ1-3; D is unclear. CDR3 length: 17 residues. CDR1 MNHEY and CDR2 SVGEGT come from the germline V gene. V lost 0 bases and J lost 5, with 17 bases in between. CDR3 residues: CASSYSIREPERNTIYF. Written as DNA, the CDR3 is TGTGCCAGCAGTTACTCTATACGAGAACCTGAACGAAACACCATATATTTT.

The chain couples TRBV28 to TRBJ2-1, with no clear D. The CDR3 consists of 14 residues. The germline CDR1 and CDR2 sequences are MDHEN and SYDVKM. V lost 10 bases to trimming and J lost 1 base, with 14 bases between them. In DNA form, the CDR3 reads TGTGCCATTGCGTCTGAGCCATCCTACAATGAGCAGTTCTTC. It encodes CAIASEPSYNEQFF. Looking up the rest from reference TRBV28 and TRBJ2-1 gives the full variable domain: DVKVTQSSRYLVKRTGEKVFLECVQDMDHENMFWYRQDPGLGLRLIYFSYDVKMKEKGDIPEGYSVSREKKERFSLILESASTNQTSMYLCAIASEPSYNEQFFGPGTRLTVL.

The V call is TRBV13, the J call TRBJ2-1; D unclear. CDR1 is PRHDT, CDR2 FYEKMQ, per germline (reference sequence). The ends were cut back, 3 bases at V and 9 bases at J, with 6 bases in the middle. The CDR3 is made up of 11 amino acids. The DNA of the CDR3 is TGTGCCAGCAGCTTGCGTGGTGAGCAGTTCTTC. Translated: CASSLRGEQFF.

V gene TRBV6-6 combines with J gene TRBJ1-3; D gene uncertain. This CDR3 spans 12 amino acids. Trimming shortened V by 10 bases and J by 4 bases, and 11 bases separated the two germline ends. In germline, CDR1 is MNHNY, CDR2 SVGAGI (reference sequence). The CDR3 bases are TGTGCCACCACTCAAACGGGAAACACCATATATTTT. Translated, it gives CATTQTGNTIYF.

CDR3 amino acids: CASSTAGVWYEQYF. Written as DNA, the CDR3 is TGTGCCAGCAGCACAGCGGGAGTTTGGTACGAGCAGTACTTC. This chain connects TRBV5-6 to TRBJ2-7, with TRBD2 matching 8 bases. J was trimmed by 4 bases and V by 4 bases; bases with no gene match: 7. CDR1 SGHDT and CDR2 YYEEEE come from the germline V gene. This CDR3 has 14 amino acids.

The rearrangement uses TRBV28 and TRBJ2-7; D might be TRBD1 (5 bases). Germline CDR1 MDHEN, CDR2 SYDVKM. Trimming removed 5 bases at V and 1 base at J, with 18 bases between. The CDR3 extends over 16 amino acids. CDR3 bases: TGTGCCAGCAGTGCGTATACAGGTCCTCTTTCCTACGAGCAGTACTTC. Translated: CASSAYTGPLSYEQYF.

This clone was found a few times. The chain has TRBV24-1 and TRBJ2-6; D is possibly TRBD2 (6 bases). The V end was cut by 9 bases, the J end by 0 bases, with 26 bases between. Germline V lookup: CDR1 KGHDR, CDR2 SFDVKD. The CDR3 runs to 20 residues. Here the CDR3 reads CATSSPGGVTGPSGANVLTF. In nucleotides, the CDR3 is TGTGCCACCTCATCTCCCGGGGGAGTTACGGGTCCCTCTGGGGCCAACGTCCTGACTTTC.

The V gene is TRBV5-1, the J gene TRBJ2-7; 7 bases are a match to TRBD1. CDR3 length: 16 amino acids. The V gene end was trimmed by 4 bases and the J gene end by 0 bases; junction bases not matched to a gene: 10. CDR1 and CDR2 (germline): SGHRS, YFSETQ. For the CDR3, the DNA is TGCGCCAGCAGCATTGAAGGGGGCCCGAGCTCCTACGAGCAGTACTTC. Amino acids: CASSIEGGPSSYEQYF.

V is TRBV6-5 and J is TRBJ2-5; 7 positions match TRBD1. Per germline, CDR1 MNHEY and CDR2 SVGAGI. Trimming removed 5 bases from V and 2 bases from J; junction bases left unmatched: 5. The CDR3 loop spans 14 amino acids. CDR3 nucleotide sequence: TGTGCCAGCAGTCTCTCGACAGGGCAAGAGACCCAGTACTTC. This translates into CASSLSTGQETQYF.

This chain connects TRBV12-5 to TRBJ2-3; TRBD1 is a possible D gene (5 bases). The CDR3 spans 14 residues. Germline loops: CDR1 LGHNT, CDR2 FRNRAP. The V end lost 3 bases, the J end lost 6 bases, and 13 bases lay between the germline ends. In DNA form, the CDR3 reads TGTGCTAGTGGTTTAGGGGCCCTGGGGGATACGCAGTATTTT. This translates into CASGLGALGDTQYF. Drawing the rest from reference TRBV12-5 and TRBJ2-3, the complete variable domain is DARVTQTPRHKVTEMGQEVTMRCQPILGHNTVFWYRQTMMQGLELLAYFRNRAPLDDSGMPKDRFSAEMPDATLATLKIQPSEPRDSAVYFCASGLGALGDTQYFGPGTRLTVL.

The chain uses TRBV24-1 and TRBJ2-1; 10 nucleotides match TRBD2. CDR1 KGHDR and CDR2 SFDVKD come from the germline V gene. The ends lost 4 bases at V and 5 bases at J; junction bases unmatched: 4. The CDR3 is 15 amino acids. The CDR3 region is CATSDPSGSHNEQFF. CDR3 in DNA: TGTGCCACCAGTGACCCTAGCGGGAGCCACAATGAGCAGTTCTTC.

The rearrangement joins TRBV7-2 to TRBJ2-5; no reliable D call. Looked up from germline, CDR1 is SGHTA and CDR2 is FQGNSA. The CDR3 has 15 residues. Trimming left V 1 base short and J 5 bases short, with 14 bases between. The CDR3 here is CASSLGGARTETQYF. The CDR3 region has the DNA TGTGCCAGCAGCTTAGGTGGAGCCCGCACGGAGACCCAGTACTTC.

The chain couples TRBV9 to TRBJ2-3, with 9 bases that match TRBD1. Trimming at V came to 5 bases and at J to 5 bases, leaving 6 bases not matched to a gene. Germline CDR1 is SGDLS and CDR2 is YYNGEE. The CDR3 has 14 residues. CDR3 residues: CASRGTGRGDTQYF. The CDR3, as DNA: TGTGCCAGCAGGGGGACAGGGAGAGGAGATACGCAGTATTTT.

The chain uses TRBV7-2 and TRBJ1-2; 7 nucleotides match TRBD1. The CDR3 consists of 14 residues. Germline V gene sequence: CDR1 SGHTA, CDR2 FQGNSA. After removal of 4 bases from V and 6 bases from J, the junction contained 8 bases not matched to a gene. The CDR3 DNA follows: TGTGCCAGCAGCTCAACGGGACAGAGCAATGGCTACACCTTC. Its protein product is CASSSTGQSNGYTF.

The chain joins TRBV5-1 to TRBJ1-1; 8 nucleotides match TRBD1. The germline V gene has CDR1 SGHRS and CDR2 YFSETQ. The CDR3 has 18 residues. Trimming at V came to 3 bases and at J to 1 base, leaving 14 bases not matched to a gene. The DNA for the CDR3 is TGCGCCAGCAGCTCGAACGATCTCCCTGGGACAGGGAACACTGAAGCTTTCTTT. Amino acid sequence: CASSSNDLPGTGNTEAFF.

The rearrangement uses TRBV19 and TRBJ2-7; 8 bases are shared with TRBD2. V gave up 4 bases and J gave up 4 bases; unmatched junction bases: 12. This CDR3 comprises 16 residues. Germline-derived CDR1 and CDR2 are LNHDA and SQIVND (reference sequence). CDR3 in amino acids: CASSTPGTRGRYEQYF. The CDR3, as DNA: TGTGCCAGTAGTACACCCGGGACTAGAGGACGGTACGAGCAGTACTTC. Using reference TRBV19 and TRBJ2-7 for the parts outside the CDR3, the full variable domain is DGGITQSPKYLFRKEGQNVTLSCEQNLNHDAMYWYRQDPGQGLRLIYYSQIVNDFQKGDIAEGYSVSREKKESFPLTVTSAQKNPTAFYLCASSTPGTRGRYEQYFGPGTRLTVT.

The gene calls are TRBV5-1 and TRBJ2-7; D gene ambiguous. CDR3 length equals 14 residues. Looked up from germline, CDR1 is SGHRS and CDR2 is YFSETQ. Trimming pared 0 bases from V and 1 base from J, leaving 8 bases between. The CDR3 spells CASSLVVGSYEQYF. CDR3 bases: TGCGCCAGCAGCTTGGTGGTCGGGTCCTACGAGCAGTACTTC.

This clone occurred once. The chain carries TRBV24-1 and TRBJ2-3, with 7 bases aligning to TRBD1. The CDR3 contains 15 residues. V dropped 0 bases and J dropped 3; count of bases not matched to a gene: 2. Germline V gene data show CDR1 as KGHDR and CDR2 as SFDVKD. The chain's CDR3 is CATSDLGQDTDTQYF. In DNA form, the CDR3 reads TGTGCCACCAGTGATTTGGGACAGGATACAGATACGCAGTATTTT.

The chain carries TRBV7-9 and TRBJ2-1; 8 bases fit TRBD1. Looked up from germline, CDR1 is SEHNR and CDR2 is FQNEAQ (reference sequence). The V and J ends lost 0 bases and 8 bases, in that order; junction bases with no gene match: 15. There are 18 residues in the CDR3. DNA of the CDR3: TGTGCCAGCAGCTTAGCCCCCGGACAGGGAGAGAGAGGAGATGAGCAGTTCTTC. Translated, it gives CASSLAPGQGERGDEQFF.

CDR3 in amino acids: CARDSLCHEQFF. The CDR3 DNA reads as TGTGCCAGGGACTCCCTTTGCCATGAGCAGTTCTTC. The chain is built from TRBV21-1 and TRBJ2-1; the table's D call of TRBD2 was not tested on the DNA. TRBV21-1 is a known pseudogene. This CDR3 is built from 12 residues.

J is TRBJ2-2 and V is TRBV19; tentative D call: TRBD2 (5 bases). V lost 3 bases, J lost 6 bases, and 11 bases lay in between. The V gene's germline CDR1 is LNHDA and CDR2 SQIVND (reference sequence). The length of the CDR3 is 14 residues. DNA of the CDR3: TGTGCCAGTAGTATCGGTTCGCGGGCCGGGGAGCTGTTTTTT. This gives the protein CASSIGSRAGELFF.

CDR3 nucleotides: TGTGCCAGCTCACCAGGGACTAGCGGACTCTACGAGCAGTACTTC. Translated: CASSPGTSGLYEQYF. The chain joins TRBV18 to TRBJ2-7; 11 bases are a match to TRBD2. Unmatched junction bases numbered 3, after V lost 2 bases and J lost 3 bases. The germline gives CDR1 KGHSH, CDR2 LQKENI. The CDR3 loop spans 15 amino acids.

Details on this clone: The sample contains more than one DNA sequence encoding this CDR3. The chain uses TRBV9 and TRBJ2-7, with TRBD2 matching 7 bases. The CDR3 spans 15 residues. CDR1 is SGDLS and CDR2 is YYNGEE in the germline V gene. V lost 4 bases to trimming and J lost 1 base; unmatched junction nucleotides: 8. The CDR3 is CASSPRSSGSYEQYF. The CDR3 region has the DNA TGTGCCAGCAGCCCGCGCTCTAGCGGATCCTACGAGCAGTACTTC.

The rearrangement uses TRBV9 and TRBJ2-7, with a tentative D call TRBD1 (6 bases). The V end lost 4 bases, the J end lost 0 bases, and 8 bases lay between the germline ends. This CDR3 comprises 13 residues. Germline CDR1 reads SGDLS; CDR2 reads YYNGEE. The chain's CDR3 is CASSMGHSYEQYF. In nucleotides, the CDR3 is TGTGCCAGCAGCATGGGACACTCCTACGAGCAGTACTTC.

The gene calls are TRBV9 and TRBJ2-1, with TRBD2 as a possible D gene (5 bases). The CDR3 is 16 amino acids. Trimming removed 4 bases from V and 2 bases from J, with 16 bases in between. Germline values: CDR1 SGDLS, CDR2 YYNGEE. CDR3 bases: TGTGCCAGCAGCCCTAGAGGCGGGCTAACCTACAATGAGCAGTTCTTC. Translated, it gives CASSPRGGLTYNEQFF. The whole variable domain, remainder taken from reference TRBV9 and TRBJ2-1, is DSGVTQTPKHLITATGQRVTLRCSPRSGDLSVYWYQQSLDQGLQFLIQYYNGEERAKGNILERFSAQQFPDLHSELNLSSLELGDSALYFCASSPRGGLTYNEQFFGPGTRLTVL.